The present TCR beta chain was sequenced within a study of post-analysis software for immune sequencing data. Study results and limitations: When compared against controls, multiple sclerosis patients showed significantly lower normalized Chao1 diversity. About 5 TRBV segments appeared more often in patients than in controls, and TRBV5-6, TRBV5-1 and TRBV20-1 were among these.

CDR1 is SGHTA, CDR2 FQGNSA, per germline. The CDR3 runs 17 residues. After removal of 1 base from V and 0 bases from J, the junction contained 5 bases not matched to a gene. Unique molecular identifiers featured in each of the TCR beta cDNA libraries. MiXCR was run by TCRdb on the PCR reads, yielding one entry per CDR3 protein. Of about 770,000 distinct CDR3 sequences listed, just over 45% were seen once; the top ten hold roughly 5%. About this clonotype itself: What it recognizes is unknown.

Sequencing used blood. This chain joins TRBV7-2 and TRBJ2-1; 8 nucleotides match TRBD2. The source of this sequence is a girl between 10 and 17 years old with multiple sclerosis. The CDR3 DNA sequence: TGTGCCAGCAGCTTAGTTGGCGGGAGGAGCTCCTACAATGAGCAGTTCTTC. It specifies CASSLVGGRSSYNEQFF.